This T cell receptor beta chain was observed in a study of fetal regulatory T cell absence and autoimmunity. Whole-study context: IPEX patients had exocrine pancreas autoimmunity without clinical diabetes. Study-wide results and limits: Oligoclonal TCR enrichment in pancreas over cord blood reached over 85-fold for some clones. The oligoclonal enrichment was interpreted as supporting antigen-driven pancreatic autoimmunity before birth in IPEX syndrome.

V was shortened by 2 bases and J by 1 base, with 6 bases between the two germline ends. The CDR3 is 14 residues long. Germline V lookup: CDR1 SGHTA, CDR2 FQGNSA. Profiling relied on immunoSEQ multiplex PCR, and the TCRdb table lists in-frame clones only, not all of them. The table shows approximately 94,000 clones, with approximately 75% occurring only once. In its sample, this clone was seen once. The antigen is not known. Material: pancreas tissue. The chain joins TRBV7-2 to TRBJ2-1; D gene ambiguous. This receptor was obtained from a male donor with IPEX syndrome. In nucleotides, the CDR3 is TGTGCCAGCAGCTTAAGGGATTCCTACAATGAGCAGTTCTTC. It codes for CASSLRDSYNEQFF.